This entry concerns a single TCR beta chain. The specificity of this receptor is unknown. The record has no base qualities; no much larger clone is one base away. This specimen belongs to a study of shared clonotypes between healthy human individuals (dated by TCRdb to about 2020). Looking at the study overall: The cohort included three men and two women between 18 and 49 years of age. Libraries were prepared and TCR repertoires were sequenced by different laboratories using diverse techniques, in order to increase sequencing depth and limit assay-specific biases. To estimate repertoire size and how much clonotypes are shared between individuals, the study performed deep sequencing of blood TCR repertoires from about 5 healthy adults. For each donor, CD4 naive and CD4 memory were each given three plates, CD8 naive was given two plates, and CD8 memory was given one plate. Between about 0.85 and 10 billion PBMCs per donor were obtained by leukapheresis.

TCR CDR3 regions were amplified from genomic DNA by multiplex PCR using the deep immunoSEQ assay. Extracted genomic DNA from each cell subset was spread evenly across all wells of several immunoSEQ 96-well plates, with each plate serving as a replicate. For sorted subsets, approximately 0.2 ug of genomic DNA, equivalent to some 30,000 T cell genomes, went into each replicate PCR. Purified libraries were measured with a Qubit 3.0 fluorometer, size-checked on a Bioanalyzer 2100, and measured again with the KAPA Library Quantification kit. Each immunoSEQ 96-well plate was sequenced on its own single-read 150-cycle Illumina NextSeq 550 flow cell. On the authors' methods: Because the immunoSEQ output included only junctional sequences and no quality scores, the filtering could not be the same as the filtering used for full-length reads. Sequences were annotated with PyIR, a Python wrapper for IgBLAST v1.9, using IMGT germline references to assign V/J genes and CDR3. Any read was removed if the V/J assignment was weak (E-value above 1e-6), the CDR3 was missing, or the read contained stop codons, out-of-frame junctions, or ambiguous translated residues. A V3J clonotype was defined by an identical inferred V gene, J gene, and CDR3 amino acid sequence. The percentage overlap between two repertoires was calculated by dividing the number of shared unique clonotypes by the size of the smaller repertoire. Richness of each repertoire was evaluated using RTK rarefaction, the Chao1 estimator, and Recon v2.1 estimates of unobserved clonotypes. Generation probabilities for all TCRbeta clonotypes obtained by the gDNA method from several donors were computed using OLGA. Drawn from immuneACCESS, this table holds only the in-frame rearrangements with V and J called that TCRdb kept. Clones are partly lost; checked studies trace under half to an unresolved V gene and leave the rest unexplained. Clone size and V and J calls were adopted from that table, with D and trimming inferred from the DNA. This sample lists around 1.4 million clones; 98% were detected once. The top ten clonotypes cover roughly 0.35% of the sample.

General study outcomes and caveats: Pairwise subsampling led to the expectation that sequencing depth would affect the degree of clonotype sharing among donors. Because the study included a small number of donors, the genetic and exposure-history diversity represented was limited. Only blood was sampled, and tissue TCR repertoires likely differ from those in blood. Across four donors, approximately 4.6% of naive CD4, approximately 3.5% of naive CD8, around 2.5% of memory CD4, and approximately 0.4% of memory CD8 clonotypes were shared. Compared with non-shared clonotypes, the clonotypes found in all four sorted-subset donors had higher generation probabilities. Naive subsets generally had larger estimated clonotype richness than memory subsets did. Rarefaction of sorted-subset datasets indicated incomplete sequencing despite the large sequencing depth.

The donors were healthy, HIV-negative adults with no recently reported acute infections or vaccinations. Every donor was a Caucasian adult living in Nashville, Tennessee, USA. CD4+ T cells were enriched by magnetic negative selection; naive cells were then positively selected on CD45RA, and the negative fraction formed the memory subset. Blood was obtained by leukapheresis, after which PBMCs were separated by Ficoll-Histopaque density gradient centrifugation and cryopreserved in liquid nitrogen vapor phase. Purity and quantity of every magnetically sorted T cell population were checked by analytical flow cytometry. Each sorted fraction had its genomic DNA isolated and then quantified by UV absorbance on a Nanodrop 2000c. CDR1 is given as GTSNPN and CDR2 as SVGIG, both from the germline V gene (reference sequence). Its CDR3 holds 15 amino acids, cysteine through phenylalanine. Only CDR3 DNA remains: 45 bases, in frame from the first base. V loses 3 bases of germline sequence and J loses 4 bases, and the interval between the two ends is 18 bases.

The clonotype originates from a young man in good health. The chain employs TRBV30 and TRBJ1-1; the D gene identity is not certain. The sequenced sample was naive CD4+ T cells sorted from blood. The cell subset or site label, read with the paper, signifies: CD45RA+ positively selected. The sequenced DNA: TGTGCCTGGAGCATCGGGAGGACGATGGTCACTGAAGCTTTCTTT. This gives the protein CAWSIGRTMVTEAFF. The variable domain in full, with residues beyond the CDR3 obtained from the reference TRBV30 and TRBJ1-1 genes, is SQTIHQWPATLVQPVGSPLSLECTVEGTSNPNLYWYRQAAGRGLQLLFYSVGIGQISSEVPQNLSASRPQDRQFILSSKKLLLSDSGFYLCAWSIGRTMVTEAFFGQGTRLTVV.